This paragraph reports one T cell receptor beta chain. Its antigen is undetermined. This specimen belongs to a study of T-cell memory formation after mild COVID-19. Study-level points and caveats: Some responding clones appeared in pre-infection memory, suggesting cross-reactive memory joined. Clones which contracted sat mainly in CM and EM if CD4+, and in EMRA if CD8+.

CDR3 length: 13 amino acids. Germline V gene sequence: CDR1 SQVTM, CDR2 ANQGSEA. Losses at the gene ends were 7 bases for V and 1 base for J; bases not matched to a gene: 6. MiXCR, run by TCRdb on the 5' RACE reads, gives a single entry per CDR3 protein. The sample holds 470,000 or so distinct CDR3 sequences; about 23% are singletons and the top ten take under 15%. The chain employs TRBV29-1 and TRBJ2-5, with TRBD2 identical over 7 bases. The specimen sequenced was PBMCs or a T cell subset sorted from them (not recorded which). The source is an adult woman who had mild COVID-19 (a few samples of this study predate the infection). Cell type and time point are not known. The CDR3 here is CSARPGGQETQYF. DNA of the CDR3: TGCAGCGCCCGCCCGGGGGGCCAAGAGACCCAGTACTTC.